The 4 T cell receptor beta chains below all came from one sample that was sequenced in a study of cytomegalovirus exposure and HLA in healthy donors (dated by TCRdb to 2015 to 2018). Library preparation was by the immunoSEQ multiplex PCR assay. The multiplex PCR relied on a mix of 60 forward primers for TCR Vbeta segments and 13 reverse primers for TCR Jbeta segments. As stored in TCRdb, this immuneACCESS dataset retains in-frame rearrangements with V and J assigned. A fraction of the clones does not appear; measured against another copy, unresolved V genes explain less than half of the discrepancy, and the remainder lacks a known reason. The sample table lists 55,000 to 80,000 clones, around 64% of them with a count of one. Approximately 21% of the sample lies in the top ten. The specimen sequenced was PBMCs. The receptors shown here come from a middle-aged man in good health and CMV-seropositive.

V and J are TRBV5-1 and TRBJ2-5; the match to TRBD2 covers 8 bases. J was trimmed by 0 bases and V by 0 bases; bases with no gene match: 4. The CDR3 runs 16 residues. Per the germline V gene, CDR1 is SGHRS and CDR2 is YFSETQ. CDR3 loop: CASSLEAAGDQETQYF. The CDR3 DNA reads TGCGCCAGCAGCTTGGAGGCAGCGGGGGACCAAGAGACCCAGTACTTC.

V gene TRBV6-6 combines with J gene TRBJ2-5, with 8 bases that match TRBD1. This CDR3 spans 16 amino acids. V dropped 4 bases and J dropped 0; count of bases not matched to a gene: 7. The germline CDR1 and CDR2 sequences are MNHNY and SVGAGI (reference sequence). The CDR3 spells CASSLIGTGNQETQYF. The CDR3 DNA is TGTGCCAGCAGTTTAATCGGGACAGGAAACCAAGAGACCCAGTACTTC.

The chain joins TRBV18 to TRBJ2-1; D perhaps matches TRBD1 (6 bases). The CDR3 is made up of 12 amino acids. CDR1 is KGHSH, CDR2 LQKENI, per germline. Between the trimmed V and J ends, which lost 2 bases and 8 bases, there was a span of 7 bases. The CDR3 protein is CASSPGGYEQFF. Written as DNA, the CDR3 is TGTGCCAGCTCACCAGGGGGCTATGAGCAGTTCTTC.

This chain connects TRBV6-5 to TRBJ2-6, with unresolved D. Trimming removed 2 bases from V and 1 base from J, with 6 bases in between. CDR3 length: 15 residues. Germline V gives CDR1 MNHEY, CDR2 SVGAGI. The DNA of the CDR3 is TGTGCCAGCAGTTACGCGGCGTCTGGGGCCAACGTCCTGACTTTC. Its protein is CASSYAASGANVLTF.